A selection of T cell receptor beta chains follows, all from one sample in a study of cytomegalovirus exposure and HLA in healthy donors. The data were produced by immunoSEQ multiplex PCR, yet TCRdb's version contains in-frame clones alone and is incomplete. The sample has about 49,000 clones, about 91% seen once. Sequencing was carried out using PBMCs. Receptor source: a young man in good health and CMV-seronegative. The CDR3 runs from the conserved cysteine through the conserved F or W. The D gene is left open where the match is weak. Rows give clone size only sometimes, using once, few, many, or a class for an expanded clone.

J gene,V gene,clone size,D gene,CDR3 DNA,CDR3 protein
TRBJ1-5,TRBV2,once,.,TGTGCCAGCAGTGAAGGGGCAGCCAATCAGCCCCAGCATTTT,CASSEGAANQPQHF
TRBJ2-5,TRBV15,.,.,TGTGCCACCAGCAGGGGAGAACAGGGTGAAGAGACCCAGTACTTC,CATSRGEQGEETQYF
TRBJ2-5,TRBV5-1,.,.,TGCGCCAGCAGCCCAGGACAGTGGGAGACCCAGTACTTC,CASSPGQWETQYF
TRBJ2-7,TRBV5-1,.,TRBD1,TGCGCCAGCAGCACGGACAGGGCCAACTACGAGCAGTACTTC,CASSTDRANYEQYF
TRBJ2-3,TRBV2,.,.,TGTGCCAGCATCCTGACATCGACCCGGGGTACGCAGTATTTT,CASILTSTRGTQYF
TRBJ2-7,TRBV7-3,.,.,TGTGCCAGCAGCCTGCCCGGACAGGAGCAGTACTTC,CASSLPGQEQYF
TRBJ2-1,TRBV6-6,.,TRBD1,TGTGCCAGCGAAACTGGCCTGTGGGACAGGAACAATGAGCAGTTCTTC,CASETGLWDRNNEQFF
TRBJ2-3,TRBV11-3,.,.,TGTGCCAGCAGCTTAGACCTCACAGATACGCAGTATTTT,CASSLDLTDTQYF
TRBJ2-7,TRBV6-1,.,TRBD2,TGTGCCAGCACACTAGCGGGAAACTACGAGCAGTACTTC,CASTLAGNYEQYF
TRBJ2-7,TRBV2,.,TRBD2,TGTGCCAGCAGTGAATTCGGGCTAGCGGGGGTCTCCTACGAGCAGTACTTC,CASSEFGLAGVSYEQYF
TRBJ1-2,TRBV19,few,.,TGTGCCAGTAGCCTGCAGGGGATTCAGTATGGCTACACCTTC,CASSLQGIQYGYTF
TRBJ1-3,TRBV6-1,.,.,TGTGCCAGCAGTGAGAATATGAGCTCTGGAAACACCATATATTTT,CASSENMSSGNTIYF
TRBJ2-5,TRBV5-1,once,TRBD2,TGCGCCAGCAGCTTAGCGGGACTGGGGCAAGAGACCCAGTACTTC,CASSLAGLGQETQYF
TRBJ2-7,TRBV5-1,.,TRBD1,TGCGCCAGCCAATTCGGGACAGGGATCAACGAGCAGTACTTC,CASQFGTGINEQYF
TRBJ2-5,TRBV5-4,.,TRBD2,TGTGCCAGCAGCCAAGGGACTAGCGGGAGGGCCGGAGGTGAGACCCAGTACTTC,CASSQGTSGRAGGETQYF
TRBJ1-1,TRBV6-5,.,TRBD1,TGTGCCAGCACCCCACAGGGGATGATTGAAGCTTTCTTT,CASTPQGMIEAFF
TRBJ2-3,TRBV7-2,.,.,TGTGCCAGCAGCTTAGCGGGAGCGGGCGCAGATACGCAGTATTTT,CASSLAGAGADTQYF
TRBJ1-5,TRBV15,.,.,TGTGCCACCAGCAGTAGGGGTGTACAAAGCAATCAGCCCCAGCATTTT,CATSSRGVQSNQPQHF
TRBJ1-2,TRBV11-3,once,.,TGTGCCAGCAGCTTAGGGATAATGGGCGCGGGGGCTAACTATGGCTACACCTTC,CASSLGIMGAGANYGYTF
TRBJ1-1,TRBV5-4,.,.,TGTGCCAGCAGACCGACGTGGGGGGAGATGAACACTGAAGCTTTCTTT,CASRPTWGEMNTEAFF
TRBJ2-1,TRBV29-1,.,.,TGCAGCGTTGAATACAAGTACAATGAGCAGTTCTTC,CSVEYKYNEQFF
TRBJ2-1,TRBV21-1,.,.,TGTGCCAGCAGCAAAGGCGGCAGGGCAGTTACTAGCGGGAGGCCTACTTGGTCCTACAATGAGCAGTTCTTC,CASSKGGRAVTSGRPTWSYNEQFF
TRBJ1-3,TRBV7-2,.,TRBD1,TGTGCCAGCAGCTTAGCCGGGACAGGGGCTGGAAACACCATATATTTT,CASSLAGTGAGNTIYF
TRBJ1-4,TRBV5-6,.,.,TGTGCCAGCAGCCGCGCGGGGGAGTATGCAACTAATGAAAAACTGTTTTTT,CASSRAGEYATNEKLFF
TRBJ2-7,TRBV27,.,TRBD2,TGTGCCAGCAGCTCCACCGGGGGAGGGCCTCGTTCGGCCTACGAGCAGTACTTC,CASSSTGGGPRSAYEQYF
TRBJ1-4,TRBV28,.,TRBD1,TGTGCCAGCAGTTTCTCTTCTGGGACAGGGAGGGAAAAACTGTTTTTT,CASSFSSGTGREKLFF
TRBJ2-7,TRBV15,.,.,TGTGCCACCAGCAGAGGAGCTACCGAGCAGTACTTC,CATSRGATEQYF
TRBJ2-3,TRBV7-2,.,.,TGTGCCAGCAGCTTCAGGGGTACAGATACGCAGTATTTT,CASSFRGTDTQYF
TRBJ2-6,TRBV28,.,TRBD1,TGTGCCAGCAGTACCCCCGACAGGGCTTACTCTGGGGCCAACGTCCTGACTTTC,CASSTPDRAYSGANVLTF
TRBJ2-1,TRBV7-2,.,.,TGTGCCAGCAGCCCTCGGAGGAGCTCCTACAATGAGCAGTTCTTC,CASSPRRSSYNEQFF
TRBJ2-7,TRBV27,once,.,TGTGCCAGCAGTTTATCGTACGGAGGAGAGCAGTACTTC,CASSLSYGGEQYF
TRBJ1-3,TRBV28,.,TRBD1,TGTGCCAGCAGTCTGACTGGACAGGGCTCTGGAAACACCATATATTTT,CASSLTGQGSGNTIYF
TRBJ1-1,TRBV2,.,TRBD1,TGTGCCTCCTGGACAGGGGGAGGCACTGAAGCTTTCTTT,CASWTGGGTEAFF
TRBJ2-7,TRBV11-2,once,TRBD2,TGTGCCAGCAGCCGGGGGGACTATTCCTACGAGCAGTACTTC,CASSRGDYSYEQYF
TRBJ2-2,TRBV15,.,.,TGTGCCACCAAAATAGCTGGACACATTAACACCGGGGAGCTGTTTTTT,CATKIAGHINTGELFF
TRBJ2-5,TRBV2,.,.,TGTGCCAGCAGTGAAGCCCTAGAGACCCAGTACTTC,CASSEALETQYF
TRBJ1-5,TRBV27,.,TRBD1,TGTGCCAGCAGGAAGGGACAGGGACGCAATCAGCCCCAGCATTTT,CASRKGQGRNQPQHF
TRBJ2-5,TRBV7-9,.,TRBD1,TGTGCCAGCAGCCTCGGACAGGCCCCTGTGCCCCAGTACTTC,CASSLGQAPVPQYF
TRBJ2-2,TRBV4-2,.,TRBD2,TGTGCCAGCAGCCAAGATGAAGATAGCGGGAGGGTAGCCGGGGAGCTGTTTTTT,CASSQDEDSGRVAGELFF
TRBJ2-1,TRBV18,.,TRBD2,TGTGCCAGCTCACCACCGCAATCTAGCGGCTACAATGAGCAGTTCTTC,CASSPPQSSGYNEQFF
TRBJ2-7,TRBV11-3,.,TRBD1,TGTGCCAGCAGCTACCCCGGGACAGCCGACGAGCAGTACTTC,CASSYPGTADEQYF
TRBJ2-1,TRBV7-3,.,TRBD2,TGTGCCAGCAGCTTATCACTAGCGGACTACAATGAGCAGTTCTTC,CASSLSLADYNEQFF